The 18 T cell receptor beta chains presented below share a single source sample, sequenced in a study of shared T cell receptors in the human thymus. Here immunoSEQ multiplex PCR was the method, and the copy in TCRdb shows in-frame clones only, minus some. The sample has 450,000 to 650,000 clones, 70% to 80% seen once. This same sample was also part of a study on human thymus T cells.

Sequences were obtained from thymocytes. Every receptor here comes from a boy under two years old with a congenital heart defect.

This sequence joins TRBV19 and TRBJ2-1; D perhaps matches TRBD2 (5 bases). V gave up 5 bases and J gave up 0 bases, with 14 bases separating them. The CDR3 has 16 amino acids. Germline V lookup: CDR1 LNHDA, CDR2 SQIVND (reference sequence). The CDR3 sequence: CASSPQSAGSYNEQFF. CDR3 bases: TGTGCCAGTAGTCCCCAGTCTGCGGGCTCCTACAATGAGCAGTTCTTC.

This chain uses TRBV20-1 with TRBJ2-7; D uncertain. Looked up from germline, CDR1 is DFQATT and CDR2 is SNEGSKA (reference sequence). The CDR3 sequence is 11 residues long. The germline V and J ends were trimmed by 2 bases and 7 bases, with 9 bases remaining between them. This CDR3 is CSARFPVEQYF. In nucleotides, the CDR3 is TGCAGTGCTAGATTCCCGGTGGAGCAGTACTTC.

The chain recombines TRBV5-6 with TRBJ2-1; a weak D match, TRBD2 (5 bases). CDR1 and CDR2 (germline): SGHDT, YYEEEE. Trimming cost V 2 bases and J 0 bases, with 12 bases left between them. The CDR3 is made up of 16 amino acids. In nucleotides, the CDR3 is TGTGCCAGCAGCTTCATTAGCGCCAGCTCCTACAATGAGCAGTTCTTC. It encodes CASSFISASSYNEQFF.

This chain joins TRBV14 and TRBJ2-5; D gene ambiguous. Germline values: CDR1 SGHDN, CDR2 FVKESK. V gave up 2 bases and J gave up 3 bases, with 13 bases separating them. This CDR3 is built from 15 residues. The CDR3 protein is CASSQHRGTKETQYF. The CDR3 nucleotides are TGTGCCAGCAGCCAACATAGAGGAACCAAAGAGACCCAGTACTTC.

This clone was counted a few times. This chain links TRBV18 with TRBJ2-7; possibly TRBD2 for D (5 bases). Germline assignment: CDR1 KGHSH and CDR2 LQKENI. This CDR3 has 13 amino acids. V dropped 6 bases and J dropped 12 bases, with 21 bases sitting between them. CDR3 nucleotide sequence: TGTGCCAGCTCTCCAAGGGAGAGGGTTGGTCTGTACTTC. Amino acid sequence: CASSPRERVGLYF. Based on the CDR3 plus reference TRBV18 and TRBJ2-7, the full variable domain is NAGVMQNPRHLVRRRGQEARLRCSPMKGHSHVYWYRQLPEEGLKFMVYLQKENIIDESGMPKERFSAEFPKEGPSILRIQQVVRGDSAAYFCASSPRERVGLYFGPGTRLTVT.

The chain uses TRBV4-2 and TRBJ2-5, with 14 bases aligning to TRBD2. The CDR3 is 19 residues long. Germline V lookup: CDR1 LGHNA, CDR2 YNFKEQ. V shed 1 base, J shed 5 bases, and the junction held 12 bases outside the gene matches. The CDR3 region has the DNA TGTGCCAGCAGCCAAGCCCAACCAGGGACTAGCGGGAGTGAGGAGACCCAGTACTTC. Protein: CASSQAQPGTSGSEETQYF.

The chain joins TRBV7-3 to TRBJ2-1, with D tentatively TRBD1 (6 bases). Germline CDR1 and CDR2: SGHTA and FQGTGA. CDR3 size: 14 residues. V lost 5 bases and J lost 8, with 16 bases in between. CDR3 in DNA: TGTGCCAGCAGCCCGCTAGGGGGTGCGGATGAGCAGTTCTTC. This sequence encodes CASSPLGGADEQFF.

CDR3: CASSPPSGRARSYNEQFF. The CDR3 coding sequence is TGTGCCAGCAGTCCCCCTAGCGGGAGGGCCCGGTCCTACAATGAGCAGTTCTTC. V usage is TRBV27 and J usage is TRBJ2-1; 12 bases match TRBD2. J lost 1 base, V lost 5 bases, and 9 bases had no gene match. Germline CDR1 MNHEY, CDR2 SMNVEV (reference sequence). This CDR3 is 18 amino acids long.

CDR3 bases: TGTGCCAGCAGCCCTCGGGGGGAGACCCAGTACTTC. Protein: CASSPRGETQYF. The chain uses TRBV7-9 and TRBJ2-5, with D possibly TRBD2 on 6 matching bases. Per the germline V gene, CDR1 is SEHNR and CDR2 is FQNEAQ (reference sequence). There are 12 residues in the CDR3. Between the trimmed V and J ends, which lost 5 bases and 5 bases, there was a span of 9 bases.

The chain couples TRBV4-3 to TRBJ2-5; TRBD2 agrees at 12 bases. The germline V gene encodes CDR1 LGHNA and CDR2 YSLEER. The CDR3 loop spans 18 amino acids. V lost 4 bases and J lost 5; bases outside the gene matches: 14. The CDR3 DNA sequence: TGCGCCAGCAGCCCCCGAACCCTGACTAGCGGGAGAGGGGAGACCCAGTACTTC. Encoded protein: CASSPRTLTSGRGETQYF.

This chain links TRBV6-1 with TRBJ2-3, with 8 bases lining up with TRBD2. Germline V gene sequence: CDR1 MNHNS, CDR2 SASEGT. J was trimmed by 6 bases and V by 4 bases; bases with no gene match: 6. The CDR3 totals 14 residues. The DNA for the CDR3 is TGTGCCAGCAGTGTGGGACTAGGGCCCGATACGCAGTATTTT. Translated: CASSVGLGPDTQYF.

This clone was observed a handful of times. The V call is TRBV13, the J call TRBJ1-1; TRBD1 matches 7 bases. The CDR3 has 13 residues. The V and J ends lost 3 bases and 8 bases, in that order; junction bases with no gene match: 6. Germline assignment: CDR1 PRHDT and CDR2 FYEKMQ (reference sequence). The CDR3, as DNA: TGTGCCAGCAGCTTTAGGGGGCCCGGGGAAGCTTTCTTT. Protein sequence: CASSFRGPGEAFF.

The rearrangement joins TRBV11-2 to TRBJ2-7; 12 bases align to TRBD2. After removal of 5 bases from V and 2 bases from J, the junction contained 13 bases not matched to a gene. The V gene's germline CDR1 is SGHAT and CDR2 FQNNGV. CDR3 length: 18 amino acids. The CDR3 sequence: CASSTPGQRTSGAYEQYF. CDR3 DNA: TGTGCCAGCAGCACTCCGGGACAGCGGACTAGCGGGGCCTACGAGCAGTACTTC. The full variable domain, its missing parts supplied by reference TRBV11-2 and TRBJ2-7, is EAGVAQSPRYKIIEKRQSVAFWCNPISGHATLYWYQQILGQGPKLLIQFQNNGVVDDSQLPKDRFSAERLKGVDSTLKIQPAKLEDSAVYLCASSTPGQRTSGAYEQYFGPGTRLTVT.

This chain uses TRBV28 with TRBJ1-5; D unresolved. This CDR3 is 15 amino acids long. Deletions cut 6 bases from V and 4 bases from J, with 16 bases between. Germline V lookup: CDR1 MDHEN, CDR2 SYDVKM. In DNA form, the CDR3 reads TGTGCCAGCAGCGGACGGACTCAGAGGAATCAGCCCCAGCATTTT. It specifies CASSGRTQRNQPQHF. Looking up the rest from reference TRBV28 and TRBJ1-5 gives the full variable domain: DVKVTQSSRYLVKRTGEKVFLECVQDMDHENMFWYRQDPGLGLRLIYFSYDVKMKEKGDIPEGYSVSREKKERFSLILESASTNQTSMYLCASSGRTQRNQPQHFGDGTRLSIL.

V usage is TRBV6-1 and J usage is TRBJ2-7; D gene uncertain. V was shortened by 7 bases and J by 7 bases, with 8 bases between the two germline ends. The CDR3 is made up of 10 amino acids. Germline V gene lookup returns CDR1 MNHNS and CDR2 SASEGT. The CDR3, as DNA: TGTGCCAGCAAGGCCAGGGAGCAGTACTTC. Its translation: CASKAREQYF.

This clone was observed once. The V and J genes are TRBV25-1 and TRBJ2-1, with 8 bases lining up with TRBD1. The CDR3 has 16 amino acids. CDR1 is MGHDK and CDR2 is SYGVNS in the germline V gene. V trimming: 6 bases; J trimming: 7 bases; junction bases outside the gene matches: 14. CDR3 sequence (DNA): TGTGCCAGCAGCCAAAGGGCAGGGGGCTTTTTAAATGAGCAGTTCTTC. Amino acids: CASSQRAGGFLNEQFF.

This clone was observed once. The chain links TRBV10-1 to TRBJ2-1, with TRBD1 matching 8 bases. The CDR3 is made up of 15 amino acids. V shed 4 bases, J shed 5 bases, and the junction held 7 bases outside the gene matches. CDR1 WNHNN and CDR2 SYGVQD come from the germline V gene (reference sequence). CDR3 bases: TGCGCCAGCAGTGGCGGCAGGGGGCCGGACAATGAGCAGTTCTTC. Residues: CASSGGRGPDNEQFF.

DNA for the CDR3: TGTGCCCCACGTCCGGGACTAATGGGGGGAGGCGGGTGGGGGGAGACCCAGTACTTC. This translates into CAPRPGLMGGGGWGETQYF. The chain is built from TRBV10-3 and TRBJ2-5; 7 positions agree with TRBD2. Germline values: CDR1 ENHRY, CDR2 SYGVKD. The CDR3 loop spans 19 amino acids. V gave up 11 bases and J gave up 5 bases; unmatched junction bases: 29.